Given below is one T cell receptor beta chain in context. The target antigen is unknown. This CDR3 is built from 14 residues. The germline V gene encodes CDR1 SGHDT and CDR2 YYEEEE. The V gene lost 4 bases and the J gene lost 6 bases, with 14 bases spanning the gap. A single record per CDR3 protein comes from TCRdb applying MiXCR to the reads. The profile shows about 69,000 distinct CDR3 sequences, about 27% of them singletons. The data derive from a study of T cell repertoires in cytomegalovirus infection. In the study overall: Public TCR beta signature analysis indicated the presence of both CMV infection and matching HLA type.

Study conclusions and caveats: HLA-C-restricted TCR beta clonotypes specific for CMV led the ex vivo response.

The V gene is TRBV5-6, the J gene TRBJ2-1, with D possibly being TRBD1 (6 bases). This TCR was sampled from a human donor in good health (CMV status not recorded). Some clones in this sample may be carry-over from other donors' samples. The material sequenced was CD8+ T cells from cultured PBMCs, taken from culture after CMV antigen stimulation. CDR3: CASSGGGGSNEQFF. CDR3 nucleotides: TGTGCCAGCAGCGGGGGTGGGGGCTCCAATGAGCAGTTCTTC.